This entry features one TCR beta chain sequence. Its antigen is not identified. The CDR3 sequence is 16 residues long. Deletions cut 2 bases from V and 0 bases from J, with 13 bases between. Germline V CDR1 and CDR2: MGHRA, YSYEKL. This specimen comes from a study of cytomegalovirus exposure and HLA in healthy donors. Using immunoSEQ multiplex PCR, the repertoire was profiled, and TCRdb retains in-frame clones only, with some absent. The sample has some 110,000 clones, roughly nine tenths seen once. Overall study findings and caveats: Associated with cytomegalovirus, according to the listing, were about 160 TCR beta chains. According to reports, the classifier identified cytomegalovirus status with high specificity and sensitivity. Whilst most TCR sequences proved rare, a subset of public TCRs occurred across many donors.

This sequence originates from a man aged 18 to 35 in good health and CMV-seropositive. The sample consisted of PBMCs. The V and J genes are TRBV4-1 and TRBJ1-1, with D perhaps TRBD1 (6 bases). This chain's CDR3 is CASSQPDRNMNTEAFF. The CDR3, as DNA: TGCGCCAGCAGCCAACCTGACAGGAACATGAACACTGAAGCTTTCTTT.